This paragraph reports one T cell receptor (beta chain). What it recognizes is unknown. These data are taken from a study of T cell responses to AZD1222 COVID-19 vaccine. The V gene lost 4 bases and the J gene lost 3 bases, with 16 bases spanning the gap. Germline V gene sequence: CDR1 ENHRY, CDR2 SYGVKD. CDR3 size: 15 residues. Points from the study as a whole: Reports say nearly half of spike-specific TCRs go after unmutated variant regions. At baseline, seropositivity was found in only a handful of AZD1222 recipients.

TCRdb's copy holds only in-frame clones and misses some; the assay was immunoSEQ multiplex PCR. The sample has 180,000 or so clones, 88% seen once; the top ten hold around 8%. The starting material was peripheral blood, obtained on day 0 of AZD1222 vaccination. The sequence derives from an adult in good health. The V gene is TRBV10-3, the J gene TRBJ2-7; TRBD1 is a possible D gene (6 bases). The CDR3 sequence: CAISAEQGDRYEQYF. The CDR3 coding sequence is TGTGCCATCAGTGCCGAACAGGGCGATCGCTACGAGCAGTACTTC.